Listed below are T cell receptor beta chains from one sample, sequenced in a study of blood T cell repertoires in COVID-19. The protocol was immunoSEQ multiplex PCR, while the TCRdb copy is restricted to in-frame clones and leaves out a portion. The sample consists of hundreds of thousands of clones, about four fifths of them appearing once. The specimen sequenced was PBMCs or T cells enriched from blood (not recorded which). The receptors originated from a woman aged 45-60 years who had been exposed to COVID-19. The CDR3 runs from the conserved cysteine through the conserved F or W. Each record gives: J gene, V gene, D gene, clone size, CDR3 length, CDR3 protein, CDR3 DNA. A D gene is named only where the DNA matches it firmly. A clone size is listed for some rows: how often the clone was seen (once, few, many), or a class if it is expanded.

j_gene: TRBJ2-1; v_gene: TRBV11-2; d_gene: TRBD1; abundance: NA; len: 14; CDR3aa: CASSLGTGVDEQFF; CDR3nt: TGTGCCAGCAGCCTCGGGACAGGAGTCGATGAGCAGTTCTTC
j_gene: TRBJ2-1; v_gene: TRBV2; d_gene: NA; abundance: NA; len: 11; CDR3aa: CASSPLREQFF; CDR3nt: TGTGCCAGCAGTCCCCTTCGGGAGCAGTTCTTC
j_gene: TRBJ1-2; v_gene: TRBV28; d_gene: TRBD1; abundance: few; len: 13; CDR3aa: CASSSGTDYGYTF; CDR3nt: TGTGCCAGCAGTTCGGGGACAGACTATGGCTACACCTTC
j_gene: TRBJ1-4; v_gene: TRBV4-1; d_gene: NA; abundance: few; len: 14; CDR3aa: CASSPGRFNEKLFF; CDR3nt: TGCGCCAGCAGCCCAGGGAGGTTTAATGAAAAACTGTTTTTT
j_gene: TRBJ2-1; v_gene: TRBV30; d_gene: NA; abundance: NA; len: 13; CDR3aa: CAWSVATYSEQFF; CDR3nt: TGTGCCTGGAGTGTAGCTACCTACAGTGAGCAGTTCTTC
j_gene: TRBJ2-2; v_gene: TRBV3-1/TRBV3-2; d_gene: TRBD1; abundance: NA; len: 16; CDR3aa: CASSPRTGGGGGELFF; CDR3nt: TGTGCCAGCAGCCCCCGGACAGGGGGCGGCGGCGGGGAGCTGTTTTTT
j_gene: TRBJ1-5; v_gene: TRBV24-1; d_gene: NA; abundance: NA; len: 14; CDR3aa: CATSGGVGNQPQHF; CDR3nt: TGTGCCACCAGTGGGGGAGTGGGCAATCAGCCCCAGCATTTT
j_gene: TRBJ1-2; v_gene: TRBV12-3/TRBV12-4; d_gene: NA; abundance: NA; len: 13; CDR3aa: CASNWAGGDGYTF; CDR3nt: TGTGCCAGCAATTGGGCCGGAGGGGATGGCTACACCTTC
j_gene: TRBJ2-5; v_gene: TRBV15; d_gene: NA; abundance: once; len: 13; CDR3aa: CATSRVRQETQYF; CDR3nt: TGTGCCACCAGCAGAGTGCGGCAAGAGACCCAGTACTTC
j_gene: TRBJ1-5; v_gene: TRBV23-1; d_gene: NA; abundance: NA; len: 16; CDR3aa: CASSQSGRGANQPQHF; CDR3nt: TGCGCCAGCAGTCAATCGGGCAGGGGCGCTAATCAGCCCCAGCATTTT
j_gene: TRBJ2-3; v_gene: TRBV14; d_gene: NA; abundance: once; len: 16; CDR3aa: CASSQVRVLAPDTQYF; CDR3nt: TGTGCCAGCAGCCAAGTGAGGGTCCTAGCCCCAGATACGCAGTATTTT
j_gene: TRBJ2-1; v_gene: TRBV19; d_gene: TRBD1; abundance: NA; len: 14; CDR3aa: CASGDRVVNNEQFF; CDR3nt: TGTGCCAGTGGGGACAGGGTAGTGAACAATGAGCAGTTCTTC
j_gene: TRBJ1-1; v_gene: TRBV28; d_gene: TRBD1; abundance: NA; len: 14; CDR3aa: CASSPTTGWTEAFF; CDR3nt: TGTGCCAGCAGCCCGACGACAGGGTGGACTGAAGCTTTCTTT
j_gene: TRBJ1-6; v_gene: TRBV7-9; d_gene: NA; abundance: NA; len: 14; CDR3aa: CASSLGMGDSPLHF; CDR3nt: TGTGCCAGCAGCTTGGGAATGGGAGATTCACCCCTCCACTTT
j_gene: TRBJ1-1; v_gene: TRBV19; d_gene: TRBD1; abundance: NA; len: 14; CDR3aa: CASSPGQGRTEAFF; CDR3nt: TGTGCCAGTAGTCCCGGACAGGGTCGGACTGAAGCTTTCTTT
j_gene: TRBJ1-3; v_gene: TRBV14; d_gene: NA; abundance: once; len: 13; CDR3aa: CAIRQASGNTIYF; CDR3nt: TGTGCCATCCGACAGGCCTCTGGAAACACCATATATTTT
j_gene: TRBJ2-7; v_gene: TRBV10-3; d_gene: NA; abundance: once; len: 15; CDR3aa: CAISEMAGEGGEQYF; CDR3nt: TGTGCCATCAGTGAAATGGCAGGGGAGGGGGGCGAGCAGTACTTC
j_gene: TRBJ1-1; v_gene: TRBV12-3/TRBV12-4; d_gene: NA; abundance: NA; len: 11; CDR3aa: CASSLWDIAFF; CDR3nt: TGTGCCAGCAGTTTATGGGACATAGCTTTCTTT
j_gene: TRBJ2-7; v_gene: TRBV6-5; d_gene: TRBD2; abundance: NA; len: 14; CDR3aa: CASGLAGVLYEQYF; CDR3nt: TGTGCCAGCGGACTAGCGGGGGTACTCTACGAGCAGTACTTC
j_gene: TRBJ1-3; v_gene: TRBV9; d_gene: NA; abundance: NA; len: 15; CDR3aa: CASKAGGGSGNTIYF; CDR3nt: TGTGCCAGCAAGGCTGGGGGAGGCTCTGGAAACACCATATATTTT
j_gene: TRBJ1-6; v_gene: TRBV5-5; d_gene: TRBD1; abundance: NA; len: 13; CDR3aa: CASSDRGNSPLHF; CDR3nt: TGTGCCAGCAGCGACAGGGGAAATTCACCCCTCCACTTT
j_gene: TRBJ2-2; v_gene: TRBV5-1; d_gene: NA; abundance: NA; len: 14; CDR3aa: CASWASLNTGELFF; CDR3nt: TGCGCCAGCTGGGCCAGCTTGAACACCGGGGAGCTGTTTTTT
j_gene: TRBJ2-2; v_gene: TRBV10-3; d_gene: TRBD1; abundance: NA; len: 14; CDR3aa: CAGAGTDGTGELFF; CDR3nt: TGTGCCGGAGCCGGGACAGATGGGACCGGGGAGCTGTTTTTT
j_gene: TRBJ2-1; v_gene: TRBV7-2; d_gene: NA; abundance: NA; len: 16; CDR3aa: CASSLAFSGPYNEQFF; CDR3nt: TGTGCCAGCAGCTTAGCCTTCAGTGGCCCCTACAATGAGCAGTTCTTC
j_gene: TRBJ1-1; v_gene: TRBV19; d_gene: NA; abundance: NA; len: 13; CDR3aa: CASSPGFHTEAFF; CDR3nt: TGTGCCAGTAGTCCGGGGTTTCACACTGAAGCTTTCTTT
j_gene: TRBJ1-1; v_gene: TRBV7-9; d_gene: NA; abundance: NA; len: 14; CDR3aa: CASSLAGLNTEAFF; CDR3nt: TGTGCCAGCAGCTTAGCGGGGCTGAACACTGAAGCTTTCTTT
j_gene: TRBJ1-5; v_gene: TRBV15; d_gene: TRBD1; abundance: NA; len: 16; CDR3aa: CATSKEPGTGNQPQHF; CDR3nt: TGTGCCACCAGCAAGGAACCCGGGACAGGGAATCAGCCCCAGCATTTT
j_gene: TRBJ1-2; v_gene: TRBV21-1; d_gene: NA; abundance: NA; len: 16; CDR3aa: CASSKGVDTSHYGYTF; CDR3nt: TGTGCCAGCAGCAAAGGGGTCGACACGAGCCACTATGGCTACACCTTC
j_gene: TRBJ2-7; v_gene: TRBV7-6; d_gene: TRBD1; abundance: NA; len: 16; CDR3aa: CASSLEVGQASYEQYF; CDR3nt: TGTGCCAGCAGCTTAGAGGTGGGACAGGCCTCCTACGAGCAGTACTTC
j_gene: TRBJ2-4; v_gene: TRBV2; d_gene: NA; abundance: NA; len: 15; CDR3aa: CASTGLRGAKNIQYF; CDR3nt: TGTGCCAGCACGGGTCTGAGGGGGGCCAAAAACATTCAGTACTTC
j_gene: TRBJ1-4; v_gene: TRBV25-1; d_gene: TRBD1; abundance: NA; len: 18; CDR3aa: CASSPTRGLDRENEKLFF; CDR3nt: TGTGCCAGCAGCCCCACGCGAGGACTGGACAGGGAGAATGAAAAACTGTTTTTT